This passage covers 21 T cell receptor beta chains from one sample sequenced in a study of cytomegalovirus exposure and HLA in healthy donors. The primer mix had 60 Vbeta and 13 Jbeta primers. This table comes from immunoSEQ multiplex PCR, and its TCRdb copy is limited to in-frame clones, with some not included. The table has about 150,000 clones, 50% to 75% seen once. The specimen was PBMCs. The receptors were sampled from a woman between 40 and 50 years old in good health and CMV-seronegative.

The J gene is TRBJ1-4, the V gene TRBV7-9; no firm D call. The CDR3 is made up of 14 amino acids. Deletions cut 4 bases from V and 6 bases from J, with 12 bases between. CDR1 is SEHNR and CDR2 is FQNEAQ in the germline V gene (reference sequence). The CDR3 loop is CASSWGVADEKLFF. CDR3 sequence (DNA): TGTGCCAGCAGCTGGGGAGTAGCGGATGAAAAACTGTTTTTT. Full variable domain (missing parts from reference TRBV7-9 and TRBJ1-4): DTGVSQNPRHKITKRGQNVTFRCDPISEHNRLYWYRQTLGQGPEFLTYFQNEAQLEKSRLLSDRFSAERPKGSFSTLEIQRTEQGDSAMYLCASSWGVADEKLFFGSGTQLSVL.

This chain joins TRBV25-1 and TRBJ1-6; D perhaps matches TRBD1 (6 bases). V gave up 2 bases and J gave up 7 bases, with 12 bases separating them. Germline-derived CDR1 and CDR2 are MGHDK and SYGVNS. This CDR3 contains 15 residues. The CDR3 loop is CASSEGNRANSPLHF. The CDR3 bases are TGTGCCAGCAGTGAAGGAAACAGGGCGAATTCACCCCTCCACTTT. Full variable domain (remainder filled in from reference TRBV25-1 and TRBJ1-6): EADIYQTPRYLVIGTGKKITLECSQTMGHDKMYWYQQDPGMELHLIHYSYGVNSTEKGDLSSESTVSRIRTEHFPLTLESARPSHTSQYLCASSEGNRANSPLHFGNGTRLTVT.

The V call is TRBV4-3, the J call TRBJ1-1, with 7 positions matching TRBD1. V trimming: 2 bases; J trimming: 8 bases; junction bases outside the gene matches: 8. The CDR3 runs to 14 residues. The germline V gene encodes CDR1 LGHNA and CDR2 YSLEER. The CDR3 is CASSQLTGEVEAFF. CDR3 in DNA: TGCGCCAGCAGCCAACTTACAGGGGAGGTGGAAGCTTTCTTT.

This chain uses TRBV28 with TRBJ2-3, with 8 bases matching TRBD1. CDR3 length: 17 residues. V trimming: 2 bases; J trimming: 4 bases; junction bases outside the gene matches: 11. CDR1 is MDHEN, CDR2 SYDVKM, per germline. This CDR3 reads CASSLLPGGGNSDTQYF. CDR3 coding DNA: TGTGCCAGCAGTTTACTTCCAGGGGGCGGTAATTCAGATACGCAGTATTTT.

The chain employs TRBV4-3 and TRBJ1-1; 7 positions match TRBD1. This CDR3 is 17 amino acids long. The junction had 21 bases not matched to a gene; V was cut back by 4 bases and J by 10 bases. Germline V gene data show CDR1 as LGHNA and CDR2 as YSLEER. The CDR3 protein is CASSLEPSTGDSTGAFF. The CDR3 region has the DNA TGCGCCAGCAGCCTAGAACCCTCAACAGGGGATTCCACGGGAGCTTTCTTT.

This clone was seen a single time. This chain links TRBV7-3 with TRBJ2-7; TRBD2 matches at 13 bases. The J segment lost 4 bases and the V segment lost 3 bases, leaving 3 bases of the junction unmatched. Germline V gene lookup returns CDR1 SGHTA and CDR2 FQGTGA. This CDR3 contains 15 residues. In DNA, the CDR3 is TGTGCCAGCAGCTTCGGACTAGCGGGGGTTTACGAGCAGTACTTC. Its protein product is CASSFGLAGVYEQYF.

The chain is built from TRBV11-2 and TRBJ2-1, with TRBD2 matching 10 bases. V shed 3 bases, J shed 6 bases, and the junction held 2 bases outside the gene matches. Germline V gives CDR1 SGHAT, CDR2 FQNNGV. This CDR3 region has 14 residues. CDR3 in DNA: TGTGCCAGCAGCTTTAGCGGGGGGAGCAATGAGCAGTTCTTC. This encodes CASSFSGGSNEQFF.

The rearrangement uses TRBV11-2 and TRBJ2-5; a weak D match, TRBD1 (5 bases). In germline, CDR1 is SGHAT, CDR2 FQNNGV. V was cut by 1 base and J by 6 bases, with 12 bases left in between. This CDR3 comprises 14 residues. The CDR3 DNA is TGTGCCAGCAGCTTAGGCGCAGGGTTACAGACCCAGTACTTC. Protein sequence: CASSLGAGLQTQYF.

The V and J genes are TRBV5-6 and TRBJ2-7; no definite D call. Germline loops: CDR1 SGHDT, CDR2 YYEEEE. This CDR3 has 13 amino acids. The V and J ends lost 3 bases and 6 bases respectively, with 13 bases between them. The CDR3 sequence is CASSSENGGEQYF. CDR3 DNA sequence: TGTGCCAGCAGCTCTGAAAACGGTGGCGAGCAGTACTTC.

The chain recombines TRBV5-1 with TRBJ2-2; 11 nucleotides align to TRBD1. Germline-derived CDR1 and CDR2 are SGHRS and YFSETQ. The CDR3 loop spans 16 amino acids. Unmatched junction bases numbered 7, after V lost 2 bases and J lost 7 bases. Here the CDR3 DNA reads TGCGCCAGCAGCTTCCTCGGACAGGGGGCTGGCGGGGAGCTGTTTTTT. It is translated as CASSFLGQGAGGELFF.

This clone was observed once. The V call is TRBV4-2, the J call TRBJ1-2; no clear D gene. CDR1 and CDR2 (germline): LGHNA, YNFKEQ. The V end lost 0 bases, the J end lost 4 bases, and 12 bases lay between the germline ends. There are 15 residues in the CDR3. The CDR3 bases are TGTGCCAGCAGCCAAGAACTGGTAACGGTCTATGGCTACACCTTC. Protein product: CASSQELVTVYGYTF.

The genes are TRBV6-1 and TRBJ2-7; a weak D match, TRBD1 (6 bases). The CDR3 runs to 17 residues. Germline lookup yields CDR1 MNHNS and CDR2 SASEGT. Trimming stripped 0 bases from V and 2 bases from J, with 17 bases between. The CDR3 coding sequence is TGTGCCAGCAGTGAAGCCAGCATGGGCAGGGGACCCTACGAGCAGTACTTC. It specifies CASSEASMGRGPYEQYF.

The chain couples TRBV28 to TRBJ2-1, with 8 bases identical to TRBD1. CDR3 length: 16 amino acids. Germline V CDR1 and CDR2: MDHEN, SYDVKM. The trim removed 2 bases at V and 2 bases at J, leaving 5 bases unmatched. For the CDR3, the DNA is TGTGCCAGCAGTTTACCCGGCAGGGGGCCCTACAATGAGCAGTTCTTC. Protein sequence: CASSLPGRGPYNEQFF.

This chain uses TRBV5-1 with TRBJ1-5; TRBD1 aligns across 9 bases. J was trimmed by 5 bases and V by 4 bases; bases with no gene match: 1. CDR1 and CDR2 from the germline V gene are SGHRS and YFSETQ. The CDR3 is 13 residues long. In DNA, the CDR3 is TGCGCCAGCAGCAGGACAGGGGATCAGCCCCAGCATTTT. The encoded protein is CASSRTGDQPQHF.

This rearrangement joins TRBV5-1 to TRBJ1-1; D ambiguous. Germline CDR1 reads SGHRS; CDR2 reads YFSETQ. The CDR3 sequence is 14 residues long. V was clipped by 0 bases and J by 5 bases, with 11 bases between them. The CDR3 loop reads CASSLVNSGTEAFF. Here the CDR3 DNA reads TGCGCCAGCAGCTTGGTAAACAGCGGGACTGAAGCTTTCTTT.

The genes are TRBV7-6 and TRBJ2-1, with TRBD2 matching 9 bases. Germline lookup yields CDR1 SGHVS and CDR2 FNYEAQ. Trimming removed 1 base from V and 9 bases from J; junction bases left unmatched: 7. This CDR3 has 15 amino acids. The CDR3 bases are TGTGCCAGCAGCTTAGGCGGGGGGGCCGGTGGTGAGCAGTTCTTC. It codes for CASSLGGGAGGEQFF.

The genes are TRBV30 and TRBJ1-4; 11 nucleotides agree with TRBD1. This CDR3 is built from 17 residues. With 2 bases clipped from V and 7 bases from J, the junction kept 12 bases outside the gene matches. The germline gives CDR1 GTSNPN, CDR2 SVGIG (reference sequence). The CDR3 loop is CAWSRTGGTFGGEKLFF. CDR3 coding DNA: TGTGCCTGGAGTAGGACAGGGGGCACGTTTGGGGGTGAAAAACTGTTTTTT.

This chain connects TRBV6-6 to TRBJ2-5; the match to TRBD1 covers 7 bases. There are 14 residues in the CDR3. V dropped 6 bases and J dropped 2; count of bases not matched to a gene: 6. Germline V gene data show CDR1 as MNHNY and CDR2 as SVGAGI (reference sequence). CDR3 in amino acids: CASRTGQQQETQYF. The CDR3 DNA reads TGTGCCAGCAGAACGGGACAGCAGCAAGAGACCCAGTACTTC.

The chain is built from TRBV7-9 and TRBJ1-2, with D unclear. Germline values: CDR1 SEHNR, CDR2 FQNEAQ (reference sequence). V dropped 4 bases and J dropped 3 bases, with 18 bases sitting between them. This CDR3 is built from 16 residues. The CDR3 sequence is CASSSTPRSLDYGYTF. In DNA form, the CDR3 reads TGTGCCAGCAGCTCAACCCCTCGGAGTTTGGACTATGGCTACACCTTC.

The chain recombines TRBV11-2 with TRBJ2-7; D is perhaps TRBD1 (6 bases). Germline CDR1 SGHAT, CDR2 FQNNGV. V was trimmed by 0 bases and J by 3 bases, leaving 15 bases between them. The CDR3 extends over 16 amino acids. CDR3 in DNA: TGTGCCAGCAGCTTAGACAGGACAGTAATTTACTACGAGCAGTACTTC. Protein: CASSLDRTVIYYEQYF.

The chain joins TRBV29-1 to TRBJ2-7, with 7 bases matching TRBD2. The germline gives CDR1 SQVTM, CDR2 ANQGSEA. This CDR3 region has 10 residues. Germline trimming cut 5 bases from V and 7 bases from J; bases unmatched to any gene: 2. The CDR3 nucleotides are TGCAGCGTTTGGGAGGGGGAGCAGTACTTC. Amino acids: CSVWEGEQYF.